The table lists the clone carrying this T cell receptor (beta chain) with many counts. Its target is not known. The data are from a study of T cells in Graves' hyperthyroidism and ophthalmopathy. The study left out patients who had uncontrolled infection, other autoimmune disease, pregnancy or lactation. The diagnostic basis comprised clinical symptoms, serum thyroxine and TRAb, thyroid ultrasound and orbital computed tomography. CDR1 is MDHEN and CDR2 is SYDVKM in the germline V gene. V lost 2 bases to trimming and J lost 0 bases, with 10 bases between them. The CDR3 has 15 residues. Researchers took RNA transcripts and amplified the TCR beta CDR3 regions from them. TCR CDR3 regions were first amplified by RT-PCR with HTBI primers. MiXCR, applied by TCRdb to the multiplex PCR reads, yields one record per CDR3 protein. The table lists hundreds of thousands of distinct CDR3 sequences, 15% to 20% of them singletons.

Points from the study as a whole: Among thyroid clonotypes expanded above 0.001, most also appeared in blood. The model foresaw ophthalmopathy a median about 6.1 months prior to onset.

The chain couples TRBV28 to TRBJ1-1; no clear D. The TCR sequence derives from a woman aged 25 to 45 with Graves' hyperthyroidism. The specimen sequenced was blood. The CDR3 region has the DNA TGTGCCAGCAGTTTACCTACAGAGATGAACACTGAAGCTTTCTTT. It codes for CASSLPTEMNTEAFF.